This T cell receptor (beta chain) was sequenced during a study of OX40 agonist ivuxolimab in advanced cancers. Study-wide background: The group had a mean age of 60 years, ranged from roughly 20 to 79, and was 82.7% male.

Notes on this clone: Its antigen is as yet unknown.

The study's findings and limits: Clonal expansion was seen in CD4+ and CD8+ blood T cells by week 6 at 0.1 to 3.0 mg/kg.

Method: immunoSEQ multiplex PCR; TCRdb's copy keeps in-frame clones and lacks some. This table holds tens of thousands of clones, about 82% found once. Source: CD4+ or CD8+ T cells sorted from blood, taken in a trial of the OX40 agonist ivuxolimab. The receptor comes from an adult with an advanced solid tumor such as melanoma, head and neck, liver or kidney cancer.

CDR3 coding DNA: TGCAGTGCTAGCGTGGAAACGCAGTATTTT. Its protein product is CSASVETQYF. This chain uses TRBV20-1 with TRBJ2-3; no reliable D call. Germline CDR1 is DFQATT and CDR2 is SNEGSKA (reference sequence). Trimming left V 3 bases short and J 9 bases short, with 7 bases between. CDR3 length: 10 residues.